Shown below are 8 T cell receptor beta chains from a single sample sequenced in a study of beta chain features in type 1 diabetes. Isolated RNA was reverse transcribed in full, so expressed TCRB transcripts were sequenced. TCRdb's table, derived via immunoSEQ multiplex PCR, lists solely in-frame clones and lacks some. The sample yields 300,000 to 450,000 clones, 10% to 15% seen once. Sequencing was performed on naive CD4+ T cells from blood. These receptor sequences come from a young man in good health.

CDR3 DNA: TGTGCCAGCAGCTTAACATCGGGACAGGGAGGAAACACTGAAGCTTTCTTT. The encoded protein is CASSLTSGQGGNTEAFF. The chain employs TRBV7-9 and TRBJ1-1; 9 nucleotides agree with TRBD1. Looked up from germline, CDR1 is SEHNR and CDR2 is FQNEAQ (reference sequence). This CDR3 region has 17 residues. J was trimmed by 2 bases and V by 2 bases; bases with no gene match: 9.

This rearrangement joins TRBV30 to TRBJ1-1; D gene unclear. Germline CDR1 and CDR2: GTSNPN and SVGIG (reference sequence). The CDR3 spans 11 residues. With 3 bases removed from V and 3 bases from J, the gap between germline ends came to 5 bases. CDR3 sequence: CAWSLYTEAFF. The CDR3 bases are TGTGCCTGGAGCCTCTACACTGAAGCTTTCTTT.

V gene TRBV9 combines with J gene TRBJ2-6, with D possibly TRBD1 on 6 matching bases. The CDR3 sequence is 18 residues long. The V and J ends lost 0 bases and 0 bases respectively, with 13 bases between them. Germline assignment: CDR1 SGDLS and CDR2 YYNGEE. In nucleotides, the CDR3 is TGTGCCAGCAGCGTAGGAGGTGGGGGCCTCTCTGGGGCCAACGTCCTGACTTTC. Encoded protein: CASSVGGGGLSGANVLTF.

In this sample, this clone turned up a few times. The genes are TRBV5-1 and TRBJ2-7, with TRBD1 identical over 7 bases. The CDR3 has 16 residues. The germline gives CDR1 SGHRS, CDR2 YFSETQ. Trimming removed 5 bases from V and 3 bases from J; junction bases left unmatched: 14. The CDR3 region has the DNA TGCGCCAGCAGGGTCCTCCGGGACAGCACTAACTACGAGCAGTACTTC. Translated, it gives CASRVLRDSTNYEQYF.

DNA of the CDR3: TGTGCCAGCAGTTACTCCCGCAGGGAAGGACCTGAAGCTTTCTTT. Amino acids: CASSYSRREGPEAFF. The chain carries TRBV6-5 and TRBJ1-1; possibly TRBD1 for D (5 bases). This CDR3 spans 15 amino acids. In germline, CDR1 is MNHEY, CDR2 SVGAGI. The V end lost 0 bases, the J end lost 6 bases, and 14 bases lay between the germline ends.

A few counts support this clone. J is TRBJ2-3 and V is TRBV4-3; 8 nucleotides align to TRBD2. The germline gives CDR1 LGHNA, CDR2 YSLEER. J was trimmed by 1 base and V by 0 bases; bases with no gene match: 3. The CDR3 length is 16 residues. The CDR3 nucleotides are TGCGCCAGCAGCCAAGATTTGCGGGGGGGCACAGATACGCAGTATTTT. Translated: CASSQDLRGGTDTQYF.

CDR3 residues: CASSADSNTEAFF. The CDR3 nucleotides are TGTGCCAGCAGCGCGGACAGTAACACTGAAGCTTTCTTT. The chain combines TRBV7-2 with TRBJ1-1; D may be TRBD1 (6 bases). The germline CDR1 and CDR2 sequences are SGHTA and FQGNSA. This CDR3 contains 13 residues. Between the trimmed V and J ends, which lost 5 bases and 2 bases, there was a span of 9 bases.

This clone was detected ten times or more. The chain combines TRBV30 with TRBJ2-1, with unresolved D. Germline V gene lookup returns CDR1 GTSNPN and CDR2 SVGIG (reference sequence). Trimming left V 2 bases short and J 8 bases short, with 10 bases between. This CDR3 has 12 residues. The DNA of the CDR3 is TGTGCCTGGAGTCCTCAGAAGTATGAGCAGTTCTTC. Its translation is CAWSPQKYEQFF.